This section outlines one T cell receptor beta chain sequence together with its context. The antigen it recognizes is unknown. Base qualities were left out, and no much larger clone turns up one base away. This sample was taken from a study of naive and memory T cell subsets (dated 2017 in TCRdb). About the study as a whole: The study applied an open-source, UMI-based TCR alpha and beta sequencing pipeline to sorted naive and memory peripheral blood T cell subsets. The results of the functional CMV T cell responses matched the IgG serology results in every case. RNA was DNase-treated and reverse transcribed with TCR constant-region primers, mostly using SuperScript III. Beyond this particular receptor, the publication reports: Naive repertoires, especially CD8, contained a few larger clonotypes, possibly memory cells re-expressing CD45RA. RNA-based TCR counts may be affected by expression changes linked to T cell activation and differentiation. Following error correction, more than 95% of naive TCR sequences occurred only once, which made naive abundance distributions much steeper than those of memory subsets. Each clonotype was defined as a single alpha or beta chain sequence rather than as a paired alpha/beta receptor. The abundance of TCRs followed a power law with an exponent that differed between naive and memory subsets yet stayed consistent across the three individuals. The repertoire findings for the naive and memory subsets could not be validated against a ground truth, as none was available. In both CD4 and CD8 cells, going from naive through CM, EM and EMRA, the Gini index went up while Shannon and inverse Simpson diversity went down.

Separate amplification of TCR alpha and beta chain libraries was performed from the second PCR step onward. Donor CMV status was determined by IFNgamma production from CD4+ T cells after overnight stimulation of fresh PBMCs with CMV viral lysate. CD4 T cells were positively selected with Miltenyi beads, followed by positive selection of CD8 T cells from the CD4-negative fraction. Cells were stained for CD3, CD4, CD8, CD45RA, CD27 and a live/dead dye and were sorted on a BD Aria II into four subsets based on CD45RA and CD27. Blood was obtained from a few healthy volunteers, and the blood from each volunteer was fractionated into CD4 and CD8 T cells and subsequently into four differentiation subsets. Roughly 130 ml of peripheral blood was collected from each donor, and PBMC were isolated by Ficoll-Paque PLUS density-gradient centrifugation. After sorting, cells were lysed in RLT buffer, RNA was extracted using a Qiagen RNeasy kit, and the extracted RNA was stored at -80 degrees C.

The library came from UMI-ligation and nested PCR. An equimolar mix of two oligonucleotides covering both TRBC1 and TRBC2 was used as the beta constant-region primer. The ligated cDNA went through four rounds of PCR with nested alpha and beta constant-region primers together with the SP2 primer. A single-stranded oligonucleotide carrying the SP2 primer and a 12-nucleotide UMI was ligated to the 3' end of the cDNA by T4 RNA ligase 1. The ligation reaction was kept at 16 degrees C for about 19-25 hours. PCR2 was usually performed as a SYBR Green qPCR and halted at a preset threshold so that over-amplification would not occur. Every purification after the first one was done using Agencourt AMPure XP magnetic beads. Library quantification was done by Qubit, followed by a TapeStation check on which the main peak was expected at around 650 bp. Sequencing of the pooled libraries was done on an Illumina MiSeq using v2 2x251 paired-end kits, which typically yielded roughly 0.95-2.3 million reads per sample. Libraries were pooled at approximately 4 nM per sample, and roughly 4.5-8% PhiX was added to improve cluster recognition. Under the source paper's analysis protocol: V and J genes were assigned to Demultiplexor-processed FASTQ reads by Decombinator through tag matching, with a single base-pair mismatch being allowed. UMIs were used by Collapsinator to correct both sequencing errors and frequency errors arising from PCR heterogeneity. CDR3Translator translated TCRs and extracted CDR3s from the conserved cysteine to the FGXG phenylalanine, flagging non-productive sequences. Gini, Shannon entropy and inverse Simpson indices were calculated on repertoires that had been subsampled to equal numbers of UMI-defined TCRs. Within the linear range, a power law was fitted by maximum likelihood to the distributions of clonotype abundance. When run on a single naive CD8 sample, MIGEC and the pipeline yielded similar UMI counts, similar unique TCR numbers and similar clonal distributions. One analysis removed from the naive repertoire any naive TCRs that were also present in any memory subset from the same donor. Repertoires were searched for around 7,000 CMV-associated CDR3 sequences compiled from VDJdb and a published dataset. TCRdb applied fastp at Q25 and MiXCR to the public reads, then kept only in-frame beta chains. All rows with the same CDR3 protein become a single entry with the most common DNA and genes. For this entry, the V and J calls and clone size follow TCRdb and not the study's own pipeline. Counted in this sample were some 110,000 distinct CDR3 sequences; approximately 14% of them appeared once. Together, the top ten hold around 2.8% of the sample.

Input material: naive CD8+ T cells from blood. The cell subset or site label here, explained by the study, means: naive T cells, CD45RA high CD27+. This clonotype originated in a human donor in good health.

The CDR3 loop reads CASSEQLEETQYF. The nucleotide sequence is TGTGCCAGCAGTGAACAGTTGGAGGAGACCCAGTACTTC. Recombination connected TRBV25-1 to TRBJ2-5; no confident D gene assignment can be made. The CDR3 holds 13 amino acids from the cysteine to the phenylalanine. Left in the record is the CDR3 DNA by itself, 39 bases read in frame from the first base. V is shortened by 2 bases, J by 5 bases, and the region joining them spans 9 bases. The germline V gene provides CDR1 MGHDK and CDR2 SYGVNS.